Presented here are 28 T cell receptor beta chains from one specimen sequenced in a study of T cell responses to AZD1222 COVID-19 vaccine. Measured with immunoSEQ multiplex PCR; TCRdb has only the in-frame clones, and not every one. This table has some 200,000 clones, approximately 91% appearing once. The material sequenced was peripheral blood, taken 28 days after the second AZD1222 dose. These receptors came from an adult who received the AZD1222 COVID-19 vaccine.

This CDR3 reads CASSSRVGETQYF. CDR3 DNA: TGCGCCAGCAGCTCCAGGGTCGGGGAGACCCAGTACTTC. The chain is built from TRBV5-1 and TRBJ2-5; the D gene is possibly TRBD1 (5 bases). Germline CDR1 is SGHRS and CDR2 is YFSETQ. The CDR3 totals 13 residues. V was trimmed by 3 bases and J by 5 bases, leaving 11 bases between them.

The chain joins TRBV2 to TRBJ1-6; the D gene is possibly TRBD1 (5 bases). Looked up from germline, CDR1 is SNHLY and CDR2 is FYNNEI. The CDR3 is 13 residues long. V lost 5 bases, J lost 9 bases, and 11 bases lay in between. This chain's CDR3 is CASSKTVLSPLHF. The CDR3 coding sequence is TGTGCCAGCAGTAAGACAGTTCTTTCACCCCTCCACTTT. Full variable domain (outside the CDR3, taken from reference TRBV2 and TRBJ1-6): EPEVTQTPSHQVTQMGQEVILRCVPISNHLYFYWYRQILGQKVEFLVSFYNNEISEKSEIFDDQFSVERPDGSNFTLKIRSTKLEDSAMYFCASSKTVLSPLHFGNGTRLTVT.

This sequence joins TRBV30 and TRBJ1-4; D is unresolved. Trimming shortened V by 2 bases and J by 6 bases, and 13 bases separated the two germline ends. Looked up from germline, CDR1 is GTSNPN and CDR2 is SVGIG (reference sequence). The length of the CDR3 is 14 residues. The CDR3 protein is CAWSNGLGDEKLFF. The CDR3 DNA sequence: TGTGCCTGGAGTAACGGCCTGGGCGATGAAAAACTGTTTTTT.

The chain employs TRBV2 and TRBJ2-1, with 9 bases matching TRBD2. There are 17 residues in the CDR3. Germline V gives CDR1 SNHLY, CDR2 FYNNEI. V was pared by 10 bases and J by 2 bases, with 15 bases of the junction left unmatched. This CDR3 is CATTLGGASGTYNEQFF. The CDR3 DNA sequence: TGTGCCACAACCCTTGGGGGGGCTAGCGGGACCTACAATGAGCAGTTCTTC.

The V and J genes are TRBV4-1 and TRBJ2-1; 12 nucleotides match TRBD2. CDR3 size: 18 residues. Trimming took 4 bases from V and 0 from J; bases not matched to a gene: 7. CDR1 is MGHRA, CDR2 YSYEKL, per germline. The CDR3 here is CASSLLAGGPGSYNEQFF. The CDR3 nucleotides are TGCGCCAGCAGCCTTCTAGCGGGGGGGCCGGGCTCCTACAATGAGCAGTTCTTC.

The chain carries TRBV5-1 and TRBJ2-2; 14 positions match TRBD2. There are 16 residues in the CDR3. J was trimmed by 8 bases and V by 0 bases; bases with no gene match: 3. Germline-derived CDR1 and CDR2 are SGHRS and YFSETQ. CDR3 amino acids: CASSLGTSGRSGELFF. CDR3 bases: TGCGCCAGCAGCTTGGGGACTAGCGGGAGGTCGGGGGAGCTGTTTTTT. Variable domain in full (rest from reference TRBV5-1 and TRBJ2-2): KAGVTQTPRYLIKTRGQQVTLSCSPISGHRSVSWYQQTPGQGLQFLFEYFSETQRNKGNFPGRFSGRQFSNSRSEMNVSTLELGDSALYLCASSLGTSGRSGELFFGEGSRLTVL.

This clone appeared a single time. The chain combines TRBV5-1 with TRBJ2-5, with 9 nucleotides matching TRBD1. CDR3 length: 15 amino acids. V lost 4 bases to trimming and J lost 5 bases; unmatched junction nucleotides: 9. In germline, CDR1 is SGHRS, CDR2 YFSETQ. Here the CDR3 reads CASSSRTGVSETQYF. DNA for the CDR3: TGCGCCAGCAGCAGTCGGACAGGGGTATCGGAGACCCAGTACTTC. The entire variable domain, with the rest obtained from reference TRBV5-1 and TRBJ2-5, is as follows: KAGVTQTPRYLIKTRGQQVTLSCSPISGHRSVSWYQQTPGQGLQFLFEYFSETQRNKGNFPGRFSGRQFSNSRSEMNVSTLELGDSALYLCASSSRTGVSETQYFGPGTRLLVL.

This chain links TRBV7-2 with TRBJ1-2; 7 bases map to TRBD1. V shed 5 bases and J 0 bases; nucleotides not matched to a gene: 6. Germline V lookup: CDR1 SGHTA, CDR2 FQGNSA. The length of the CDR3 is 15 residues. The CDR3 here is CASSGRGLSNYGYTF. The CDR3 DNA sequence: TGTGCCAGCAGCGGTAGGGGGCTATCTAACTATGGCTACACCTTC.

The V call is TRBV27, the J call TRBJ2-5; D ambiguous. Between the trimmed V and J ends, which lost 3 bases and 1 base, there was a span of 9 bases. The CDR3 totals 14 residues. The germline V gene encodes CDR1 MNHEY and CDR2 SMNVEV (reference sequence). The CDR3 loop is CASSFGQPQETQYF. The CDR3 nucleotides read TGTGCCAGCAGTTTTGGGCAACCCCAAGAGACCCAGTACTTC.

The V call is TRBV7-2, the J call TRBJ2-7; TRBD2 matches at 10 bases. Germline loops: CDR1 SGHTA, CDR2 FQGNSA. The CDR3 extends over 16 amino acids. Trimming took 0 bases from V and 5 from J; bases not matched to a gene: 7. The DNA of the CDR3 is TGTGCCAGCAGCTTAGCGGCTAGCGGGAGAAGGGACGAGCAGTACTTC. Translation gives CASSLAASGRRDEQYF.

V gene TRBV7-8 combines with J gene TRBJ1-2; D is ambiguous. Germline CDR1 reads SGHVS; CDR2 reads FQNEAQ. The CDR3 sequence is 14 residues long. Trimming took 2 bases from V and 2 from J, leaving 9 bases between them. CDR3 in amino acids: CASSLIPNNYGYTF. In nucleotides, the CDR3 is TGTGCCAGCAGCTTAATACCAAACAACTATGGCTACACCTTC. Combining the CDR3 with reference TRBV7-8 and TRBJ1-2 gives the whole variable domain GAGVSQSPRYKVAKRGQDVALRCDPISGHVSLFWYQQALGQGPEFLTYFQNEAQLDKSGLPSDRFFAERPEGSVSTLKIQRTQQEDSAVYLCASSLIPNNYGYTFGSGTRLTVV.

CDR3 residues: CASSDDGYGYTF. DNA of the CDR3: TGTGCCAGCAGCGATGACGGATATGGCTACACCTTC. This rearrangement joins TRBV5-6 to TRBJ1-2; no clear D. In germline, CDR1 is SGHDT, CDR2 YYEEEE. Deletions cut 4 bases from V and 5 bases from J, with 9 bases between. The CDR3 is made up of 12 amino acids.

The chain uses TRBV20-1 and TRBJ1-1; 7 positions match TRBD1. This CDR3 region has 11 residues. V trimming: 5 bases; J trimming: 6 bases; junction bases outside the gene matches: 3. Per the germline V gene, CDR1 is DFQATT and CDR2 is SNEGSKA (reference sequence). The CDR3 sequence: CSALTGPEAFF. For the CDR3, the DNA is TGCAGTGCTCTGACAGGGCCTGAAGCTTTCTTT.

A few counts support this clone. V usage is TRBV28 and J usage is TRBJ2-7; a weak D match, TRBD2 (5 bases). Germline CDR1 and CDR2: MDHEN and SYDVKM. The ends were cut back, 8 bases at V and 0 bases at J, with 14 bases in the middle. This CDR3 has 14 amino acids. CDR3 protein: CASRPGTGSYEQYF. The DNA of the CDR3 is TGTGCCAGCCGTCCGGGAACTGGCTCCTACGAGCAGTACTTC.

V usage is TRBV7-9 and J usage is TRBJ2-3; no clear D. This CDR3 region has 15 residues. Germline V CDR1 and CDR2: SEHNR, FQNEAQ (reference sequence). V was trimmed by 5 bases and J by 3 bases, leaving 15 bases between them. Here the CDR3 reads CASSPRAKATDTQYF. The CDR3 DNA is TGTGCCAGCAGCCCCCGAGCGAAAGCAACAGATACGCAGTATTTT. The complete variable domain, with remaining parts taken from reference TRBV7-9 and TRBJ2-3, reads DTGVSQNPRHKITKRGQNVTFRCDPISEHNRLYWYRQTLGQGPEFLTYFQNEAQLEKSRLLSDRFSAERPKGSFSTLEIQRTEQGDSAMYLCASSPRAKATDTQYFGPGTRLTVL.

In this sample, this clone turned up a few times. V is TRBV9 and J is TRBJ2-5; 9 bases fit TRBD2. The CDR3 is made up of 15 amino acids. CDR1 is SGDLS and CDR2 is YYNGEE in the germline V gene. V trimming: 3 bases; J trimming: 2 bases; junction bases outside the gene matches: 5. Here the CDR3 DNA reads TGTGCCAGCAGCGCTGGACTAGCGAATCAAGAGACCCAGTACTTC. As protein: CASSAGLANQETQYF. The full variable domain, with the rest looked up from reference TRBV9 and TRBJ2-5, is DSGVTQTPKHLITATGQRVTLRCSPRSGDLSVYWYQQSLDQGLQFLIQYYNGEERAKGNILERFSAQQFPDLHSELNLSSLELGDSALYFCASSAGLANQETQYFGPGTRLLVL.

V gene TRBV5-1 combines with J gene TRBJ1-1; possible D gene TRBD1, 6 bases. The length of the CDR3 is 14 residues. V was clipped by 3 bases and J by 4 bases, with 13 bases between them. Germline V lookup: CDR1 SGHRS, CDR2 YFSETQ. The CDR3 bases are TGCGCCAGCAGCTCAACAGGGCGTCCCACTGAAGCTTTCTTT. Protein sequence: CASSSTGRPTEAFF.

On this clone: Other nucleotide sequences from this sample produce the same CDR3. This rearrangement joins TRBV28 to TRBJ1-2; 7 nucleotides match TRBD1. The trim removed 5 bases at V and 5 bases at J, leaving 8 bases unmatched. The CDR3 consists of 14 residues. Germline assignment: CDR1 MDHEN and CDR2 SYDVKM. The CDR3 sequence is CASSPRQGGYGYTF. CDR3 nucleotides: TGTGCCAGCAGTCCCCGACAGGGAGGTTATGGCTACACCTTC.

J is TRBJ2-4 and V is TRBV2, with TRBD2 as a possible D gene (5 bases). This CDR3 spans 13 amino acids. V was trimmed by 3 bases and J by 3 bases, leaving 6 bases between them. Germline V CDR1 and CDR2: SNHLY, FYNNEI. The CDR3 DNA reads TGTGCCAGCAGTGAGGAGGTCAAAAACATTCAGTACTTC. Its translation is CASSEEVKNIQYF.

CDR3 region: CASSHAGAAGGEQFF. Written as DNA, the CDR3 is TGTGCCAGCAGCCACGCAGGGGCCGCAGGTGGTGAGCAGTTCTTC. The rearrangement joins TRBV11-3 to TRBJ2-1; possibly TRBD1 for D (6 bases). V was cut by 5 bases and J by 9 bases, with 20 bases left in between. The CDR3 is 15 residues long. The germline gives CDR1 SGHNT, CDR2 YENEEA.

V gene TRBV3-1 (or the pseudogene TRBV3-2) combines with J gene TRBJ2-1, with TRBD2 matching 11 bases. J gave up 4 bases and V 6 bases, and 5 bases lay outside the gene matches. This CDR3 comprises 15 residues. Germline assignment: CDR1 LGHDT and CDR2 YNNKEL (reference sequence). CDR3 sequence: CASSATSGNYNEQFF. CDR3 bases: TGTGCCAGCAGTGCGACTAGCGGGAATTACAATGAGCAGTTCTTC.

This chain links TRBV6-5 with TRBJ2-7, with D possibly TRBD1 on 6 matching bases. Deletions cut 6 bases from V and 3 bases from J, with 9 bases between. In germline, CDR1 is MNHEY, CDR2 SVGAGI. The CDR3 runs to 12 residues. CDR3 region: CASRQGHYEQYF. The DNA for the CDR3 is TGTGCCAGCAGGCAGGGACACTACGAGCAGTACTTC.

The J gene is TRBJ1-5, the V gene TRBV3-1 (or the pseudogene TRBV3-2); 7 bases map to TRBD1. CDR1 is LGHDT and CDR2 is YNNKEL in the germline V gene (reference sequence). V shed 5 bases and J 5 bases; nucleotides not matched to a gene: 0. CDR3 length: 12 residues. The chain's CDR3 is CASSTGDQPQHF. CDR3 bases: TGTGCCAGCAGCACAGGGGATCAGCCCCAGCATTTT.

The chain employs TRBV4-2 and TRBJ1-5; D ambiguous. V was trimmed by 1 base and J by 6 bases, leaving 7 bases between them. The CDR3 length is 13 residues. Germline values: CDR1 LGHNA, CDR2 YNFKEQ. The CDR3 sequence is CASSQAGIQPQHF. The CDR3 DNA follows: TGTGCCAGCAGCCAAGCCGGTATTCAGCCCCAGCATTTT.

This clone was observed a few times. V is TRBV18 and J is TRBJ2-1; D is undetermined. The CDR3 covers 11 residues. Trimming took 2 bases from V and 5 from J, leaving 1 base between them. In germline, CDR1 is KGHSH, CDR2 LQKENI. The DNA for the CDR3 is TGTGCCAGCTCACCAAACAATGAGCAGTTCTTC. Translation: CASSPNNEQFF.

The chain carries TRBV2 and TRBJ2-2; 9 positions match TRBD2. The length of the CDR3 is 16 residues. CDR1 SNHLY and CDR2 FYNNEI come from the germline V gene. V was clipped by 1 base and J by 2 bases; unmatched bases: 2. The CDR3 DNA is TGTGCCAGCAGTGAAGTCCTAGCGGGAAACACCGGGGAGCTGTTTTTT. This gives the protein CASSEVLAGNTGELFF.

The chain links TRBV19 to TRBJ1-6; tentative D call: TRBD1 (5 bases). Germline V gives CDR1 LNHDA, CDR2 SQIVND (reference sequence). Trimming removed 6 bases at V and 8 bases at J, with 14 bases between. The CDR3 sequence is 14 residues long. Here the CDR3 DNA reads TGTGCCAGTAGGGCAGGGTGGAAAGATTCACCCCTCCACTTT. The encoded protein is CASRAGWKDSPLHF.

Details on this clone: The junction does not match germline at one end; this may be a read error. The rearrangement links TRBV12-3 or TRBV12-4 to TRBJ1-2; D is ambiguous. There are 13 residues in the CDR3. The DNA for the CDR3 is TGTGCCAGCAGGGAAGGGCCCCGTTCGCCTCAATTCTTC. The encoded protein is CASREGPRSPQFF.